This TCR beta chain stems from a study of cytomegalovirus exposure and HLA in healthy donors. Study-level information: The roughly 110 validation repertoires matched the 666 first-cohort repertoires in platform, a later analysis reported. Findings of the study overall: For most TCR sequences rarity was the rule, although some public TCRs occurred in many donors. A list of 164 TCR beta chains associated with cytomegalovirus was given.

A remark on this clone: Its antigen remains unidentified.

Data came from immunoSEQ multiplex PCR; TCRdb stores just in-frame clones and leaves some out. Of tens of thousands of clones in the sample, roughly 94% were seen once. J was trimmed by 1 base and V by 3 bases; bases with no gene match: 6. CDR3 size: 16 residues. Germline values: CDR1 MDHEN, CDR2 SYDVKM. The TCR sequence derives from a woman aged 18-29 years in good health and CMV-seropositive. The V and J genes are TRBV28 and TRBJ1-3; 7 bases are a match to TRBD1. Sequencing was carried out using PBMCs. The CDR3 sequence: CASSLVGGQSGNTIYF. The DNA for the CDR3 is TGTGCCAGCAGTTTGGTGGGGGGACAGTCTGGAAACACCATATATTTT. Using reference TRBV28 and TRBJ1-3 for the parts outside the CDR3, the full variable domain is DVKVTQSSRYLVKRTGEKVFLECVQDMDHENMFWYRQDPGLGLRLIYFSYDVKMKEKGDIPEGYSVSREKKERFSLILESASTNQTSMYLCASSLVGGQSGNTIYFGEGSWLTVV.